This T cell receptor (beta chain) was sequenced in a study of blood T cell repertoires in COVID-19. Participants came from some 23 US areas, aged roughly 18 to 95 years. This CDR3 has 16 residues. J was trimmed by 4 bases and V by 0 bases; bases with no gene match: 3. Germline CDR1 is SGDLS and CDR2 is YYNGEE. The method was immunoSEQ multiplex PCR; TCRdb's version includes in-frame clones alone and lacks a portion of them. Here the sample spans under 300,000 clones, approximately 91% being singletons. The sample comprised PBMCs or T cells enriched from blood (not recorded which). The genes are TRBV9 and TRBJ2-2; 10 bases line up with TRBD2. The receptor's source is a woman in her forties with acute COVID-19. The CDR3 loop reads CASSVAQREGTGELFF. DNA for the CDR3: TGTGCCAGCAGCGTAGCCCAGCGGGAGGGCACCGGGGAGCTGTTTTTT.